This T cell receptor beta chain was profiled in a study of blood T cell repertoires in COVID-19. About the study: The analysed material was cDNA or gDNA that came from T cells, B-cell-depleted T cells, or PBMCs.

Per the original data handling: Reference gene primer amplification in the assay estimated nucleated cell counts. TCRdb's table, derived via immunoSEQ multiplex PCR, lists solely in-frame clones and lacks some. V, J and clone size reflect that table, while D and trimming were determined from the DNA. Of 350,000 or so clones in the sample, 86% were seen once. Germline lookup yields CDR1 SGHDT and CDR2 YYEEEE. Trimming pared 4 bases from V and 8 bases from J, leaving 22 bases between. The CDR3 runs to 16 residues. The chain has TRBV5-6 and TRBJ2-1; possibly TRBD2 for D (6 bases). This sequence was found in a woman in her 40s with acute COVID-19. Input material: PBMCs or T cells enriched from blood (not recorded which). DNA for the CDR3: TGTGCCAGCAGCCTACGACTGGGCGGGGCTGTCGATGAGCAGTTCTTC. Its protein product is CASSLRLGGAVDEQFF.